This TCR beta chain was sequenced in a study of memory CD4+ T cells and cytomegalovirus serostatus. In the study overall: This sample comes from healthy Belgian adults, 8 to 10 CMV seropositive, approximately 24 seronegative.

The sort gate was single viable CD3+CD4+CD8-CD45RO+ cells for memory CD4+ T cells. This CDR3 spans 11 amino acids. Germline CDR1 reads GTSNPN; CDR2 reads SVGIG (reference sequence). Trimming stripped 2 bases from V and 11 bases from J, with 12 bases between. In the source study's methods: After removing out-of-frame reads, 2.3 million or so distinct TCRbeta sequences remained. TCRdb's copy holds only in-frame clones and misses some; the assay was immunoSEQ multiplex PCR. V, J and clone size reflect that table, while D and trimming were determined from the DNA. The sample holds about 56,000 clones, around 80% seen once.

This chain uses TRBV30 with TRBJ1-1; D remains ambiguous. This TCR came from an adult in good health and CMV-seronegative. Sequenced sample: memory CD4+ T cells from blood. The CDR3 region has the DNA TGTGCCTGGAGTCGCGCCTCAAGGGCTTTCTTT. Residues: CAWSRASRAFF.